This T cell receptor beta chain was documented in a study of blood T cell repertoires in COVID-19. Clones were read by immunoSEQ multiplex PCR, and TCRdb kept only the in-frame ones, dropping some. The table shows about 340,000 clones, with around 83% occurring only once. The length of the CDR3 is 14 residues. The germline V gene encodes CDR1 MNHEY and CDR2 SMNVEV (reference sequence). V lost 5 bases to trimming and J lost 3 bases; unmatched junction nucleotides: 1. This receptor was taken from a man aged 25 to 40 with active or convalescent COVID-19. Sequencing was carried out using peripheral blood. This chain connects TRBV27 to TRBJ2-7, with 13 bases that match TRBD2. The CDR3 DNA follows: TGTGCCAGCAGTGGGACTAGCGGGGTCTACGAGCAGTACTTC. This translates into CASSGTSGVYEQYF.